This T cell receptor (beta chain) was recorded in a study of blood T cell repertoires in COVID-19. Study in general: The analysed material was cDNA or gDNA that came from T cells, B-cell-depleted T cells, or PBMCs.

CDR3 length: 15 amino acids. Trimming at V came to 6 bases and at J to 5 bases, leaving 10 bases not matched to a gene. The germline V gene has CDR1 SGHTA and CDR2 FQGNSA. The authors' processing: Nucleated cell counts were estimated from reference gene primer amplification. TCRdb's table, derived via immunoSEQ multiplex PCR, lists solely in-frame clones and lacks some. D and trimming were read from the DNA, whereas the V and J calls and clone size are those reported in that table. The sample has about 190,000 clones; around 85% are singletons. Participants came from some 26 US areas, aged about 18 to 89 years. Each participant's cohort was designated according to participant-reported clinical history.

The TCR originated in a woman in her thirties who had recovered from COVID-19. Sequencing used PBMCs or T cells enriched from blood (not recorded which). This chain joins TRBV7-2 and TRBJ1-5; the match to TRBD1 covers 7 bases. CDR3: CASRLRLGQYQPQHF. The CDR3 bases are TGTGCCAGCAGACTCAGACTGGGACAGTATCAGCCCCAGCATTTT.